The clone carrying this T cell receptor (beta chain) was counted only a few times. Germline-derived CDR1 and CDR2 are SGHKS and YYEKEE (reference sequence). V dropped 5 bases and J dropped 5; count of bases not matched to a gene: 13. The CDR3 extends over 16 amino acids. This sample was included in a study of T cells in Graves' hyperthyroidism and ophthalmopathy. In the study overall: At the time of initial diagnosis and before any treatment, peripheral blood was collected.

Lactation, pregnancy, other autoimmune disease or uncontrolled infection excluded patients. The source of the PBMCs was approximately 9.5 ml of fresh peripheral blood. Amplification of TCR beta CDR3 regions used RNA as the template. HTBI primers were employed in a first-round RT-PCR of the TCR CDR3. A single record per CDR3 protein comes from TCRdb applying MiXCR to the multiplex PCR reads. In the table there are 300,000 to 450,000 distinct CDR3 sequences, approximately 14% of which are singletons. J is TRBJ2-1 and V is TRBV5-5; the match to TRBD2 covers 7 bases. This clonotype was obtained from a woman in her sixties with Graves' hyperthyroidism. Sequencing was performed on blood. CDR3 nucleotide sequence: TGTGCCAGCAGTCCCCGGGTGGGTCTAGCGGACAATGAGCAGTTCTTC. It is translated as CASSPRVGLADNEQFF.